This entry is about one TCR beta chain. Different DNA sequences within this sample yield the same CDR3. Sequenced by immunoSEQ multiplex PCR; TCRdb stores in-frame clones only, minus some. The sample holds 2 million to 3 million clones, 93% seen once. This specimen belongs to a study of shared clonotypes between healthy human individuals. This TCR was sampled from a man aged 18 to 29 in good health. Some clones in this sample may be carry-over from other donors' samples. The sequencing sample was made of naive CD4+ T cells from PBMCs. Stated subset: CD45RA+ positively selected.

The CDR3 DNA reads TGCGCCAGCAGCTCTGGAGGCACAGATACGCAGTATTTT. Translation: CASSSGGTDTQYF. The J gene is TRBJ2-3, the V gene TRBV5-1; no definite D call. The ends were cut back, 3 bases at V and 1 base at J, with 6 bases in the middle. Germline lookup yields CDR1 SGHRS and CDR2 YFSETQ. This CDR3 contains 13 residues.